The T cell receptor (beta chain) described here comes from a study of shared T cell receptors in the human thymus (dated by TCRdb to about 2021). Some background on the complete study: The study examined how the human thymus generates shared, self-reactive T-cell receptor alpha chains.

Library creation used the immunoSEQ multiplex PCR assay. TCRdb's version of the immuneACCESS table is confined to in-frame rearrangements and falls short of the full clone set. An unresolved V gene accounts for under half of the shortfall where checked; the remainder is of unknown origin. This sample comprises about 380,000 clones, approximately 95% of them detected only once. The ten largest make up around 0.018% of the sample. As regards this clone: Its antigen specificity is not known. Qualities for individual bases were not recorded, and no much larger clone is one base off.

According to the germline V gene, CDR1 reads MGHRA and CDR2 reads YSYEKL. The V end loses 0 bases and the J end loses 4 bases, and a stretch of 30 bases separates them. Inclusive of the bounding cysteine and phenylalanine, the CDR3 is 21 residues long. Only CDR3 DNA remains: 63 bases, in frame from the first base. Source material: thymocytes. This TCR was recovered from a human donor. The chain is made from TRBV4-1 and TRBJ2-5, and perhaps TRBD2 as D gene, on 5 matching bases. This receptor has the CDR3 CASSQDRPYPSGGHEAETQYF. The DNA sequence is TGCGCCAGCAGCCAAGATAGGCCCTACCCCTCAGGCGGGCATGAGGCAGAGACCCAGTACTTC.